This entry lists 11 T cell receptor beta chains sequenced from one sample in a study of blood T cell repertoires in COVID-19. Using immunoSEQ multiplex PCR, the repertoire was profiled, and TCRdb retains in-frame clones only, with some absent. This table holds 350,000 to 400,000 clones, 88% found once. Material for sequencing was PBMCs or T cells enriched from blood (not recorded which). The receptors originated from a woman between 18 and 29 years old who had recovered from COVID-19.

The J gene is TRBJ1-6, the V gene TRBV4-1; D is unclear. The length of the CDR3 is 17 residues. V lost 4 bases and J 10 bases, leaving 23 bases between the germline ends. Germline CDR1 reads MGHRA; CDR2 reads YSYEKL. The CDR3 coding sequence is TGCGCCAGCAGCCCGACTAGGACGCCAGGATACCCCTCACCCCTCCACTTT. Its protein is CASSPTRTPGYPSPLHF.

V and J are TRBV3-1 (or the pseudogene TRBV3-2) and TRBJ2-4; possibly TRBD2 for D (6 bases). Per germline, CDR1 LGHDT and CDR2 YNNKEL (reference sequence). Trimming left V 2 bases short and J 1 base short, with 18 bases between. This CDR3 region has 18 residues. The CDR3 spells CASSQLGGGIGAKNIQYF. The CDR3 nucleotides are TGTGCCAGCAGCCAATTAGGAGGAGGGATCGGGGCCAAAAACATTCAGTACTTC.

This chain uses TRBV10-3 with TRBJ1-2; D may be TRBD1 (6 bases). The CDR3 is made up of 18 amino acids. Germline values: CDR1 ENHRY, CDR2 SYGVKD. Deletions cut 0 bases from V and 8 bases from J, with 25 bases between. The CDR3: CAISESTLVLQQGTGYTF. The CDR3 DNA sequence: TGTGCCATCAGTGAGTCGACTCTGGTTCTGCAACAGGGAACCGGCTACACCTTC.

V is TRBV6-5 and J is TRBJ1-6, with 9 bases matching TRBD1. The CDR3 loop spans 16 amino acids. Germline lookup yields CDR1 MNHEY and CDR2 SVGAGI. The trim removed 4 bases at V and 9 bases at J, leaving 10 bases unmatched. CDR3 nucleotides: TGTGCCAGCAGTTTACAGGGACAGGGTGTAAGTTCACCCCTCCACTTT. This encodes CASSLQGQGVSSPLHF.

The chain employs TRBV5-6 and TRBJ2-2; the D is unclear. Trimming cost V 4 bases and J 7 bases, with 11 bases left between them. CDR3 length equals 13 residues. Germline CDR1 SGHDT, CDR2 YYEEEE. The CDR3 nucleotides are TGTGCCAGCAGCCTCCCCCCGGGCGGGGAGCTGTTTTTT. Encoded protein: CASSLPPGGELFF.

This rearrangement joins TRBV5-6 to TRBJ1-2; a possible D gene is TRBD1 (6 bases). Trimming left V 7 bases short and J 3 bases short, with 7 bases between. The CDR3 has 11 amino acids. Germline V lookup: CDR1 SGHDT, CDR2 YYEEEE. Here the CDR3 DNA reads TGTGCCAGCGAGGGGGACTATGGCTACACCTTC. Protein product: CASEGDYGYTF.

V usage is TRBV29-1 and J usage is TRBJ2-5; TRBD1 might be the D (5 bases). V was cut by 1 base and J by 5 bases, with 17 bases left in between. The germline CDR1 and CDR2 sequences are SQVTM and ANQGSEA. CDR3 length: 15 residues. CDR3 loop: CSVEVHGRVRETQYF. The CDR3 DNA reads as TGCAGCGTTGAAGTTCATGGCAGGGTGAGGGAGACCCAGTACTTC.

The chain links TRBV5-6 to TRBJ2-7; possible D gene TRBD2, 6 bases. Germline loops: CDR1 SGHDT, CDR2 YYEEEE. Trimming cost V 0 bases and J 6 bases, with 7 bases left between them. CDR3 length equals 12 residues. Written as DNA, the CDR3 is TGTGCCAGCAGCTTGGTCGGGGGCGAGCAGTACTTC. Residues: CASSLVGGEQYF.

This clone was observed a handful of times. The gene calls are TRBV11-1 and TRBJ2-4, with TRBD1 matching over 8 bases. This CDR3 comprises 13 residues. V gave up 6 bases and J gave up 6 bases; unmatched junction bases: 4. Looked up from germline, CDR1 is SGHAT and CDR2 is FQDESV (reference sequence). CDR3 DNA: TGTGCCAGCAGTCGACAGGGGCTAAACATTCAGTACTTC. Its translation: CASSRQGLNIQYF.

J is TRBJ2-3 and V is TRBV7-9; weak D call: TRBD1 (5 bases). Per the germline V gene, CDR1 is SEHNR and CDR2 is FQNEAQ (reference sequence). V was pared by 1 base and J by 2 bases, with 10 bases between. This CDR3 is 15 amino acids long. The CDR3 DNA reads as TGTGCCAGCAGCTTAGTTTCAGGGCCCACAGATACGCAGTATTTT. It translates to CASSLVSGPTDTQYF.

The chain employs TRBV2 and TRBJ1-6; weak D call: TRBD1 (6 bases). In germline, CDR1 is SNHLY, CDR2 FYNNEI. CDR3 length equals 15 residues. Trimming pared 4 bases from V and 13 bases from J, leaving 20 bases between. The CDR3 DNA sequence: TGTGCCAGCAGTGTCTACGCGGGCCCCACAGGGCCCCTCCACTTT. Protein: CASSVYAGPTGPLHF. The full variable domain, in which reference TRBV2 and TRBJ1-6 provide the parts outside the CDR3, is EPEVTQTPSHQVTQMGQEVILRCVPISNHLYFYWYRQILGQKVEFLVSFYNNEISEKSEIFDDQFSVERPDGSNFTLKIRSTKLEDSAMYFCASSVYAGPTGPLHFGNGTRLTVT.